One sample yielded the 26 T cell receptor beta chains listed below, sequenced in a study of T-cell memory formation after mild COVID-19. MiXCR, run by TCRdb on the 5' RACE reads, gives a single entry per CDR3 protein. The table has hundreds of thousands of distinct CDR3 sequences, around 22% seen once. Sequenced material: PBMCs or a T cell subset sorted from them (not recorded which). Receptors were obtained from an adult woman who had mild COVID-19 (a few samples of this study predate the infection). Cell type and time point are not known.

This chain connects TRBV7-9 to TRBJ2-1; D might be TRBD2 (5 bases). The CDR3 contains 14 residues. Per germline, CDR1 SEHNR and CDR2 FQNEAQ (reference sequence). Deletions cut 2 bases from V and 4 bases from J, with 9 bases between. The CDR3, as DNA: TGTGCCAGCAGCTTACTTGGCGGGTACAATGAGCAGTTCTTC. Its translation: CASSLLGGYNEQFF.

The chain carries TRBV30 and TRBJ2-3; a possible D gene is TRBD1 (6 bases). CDR3 length: 14 amino acids. Germline V gives CDR1 GTSNPN, CDR2 SVGIG (reference sequence). The V end was cut by 1 base, the J end by 4 bases, with 12 bases between. The CDR3 sequence is CAWSEGRGADTQYF. The CDR3 DNA reads as TGTGCCTGGAGTGAAGGCAGGGGTGCAGATACGCAGTATTTT.

This clonotype was detected a few times. This chain uses TRBV20-1 with TRBJ1-1, with TRBD1 as a possible D gene (6 bases). CDR1 is DFQATT and CDR2 is SNEGSKA in the germline V gene (reference sequence). Trimming left V 3 bases short and J 0 bases short, with 14 bases between. The CDR3 sequence is 15 residues long. The CDR3 reads CSARRGGPLNTEAFF. The DNA for the CDR3 is TGCAGTGCTAGGAGAGGGGGGCCCCTGAACACTGAAGCTTTCTTT.

In its sample, this clonotype was seen a few times. V is TRBV9 and J is TRBJ2-1, with 9 bases matching TRBD2. This CDR3 contains 18 residues. Germline V gives CDR1 SGDLS, CDR2 YYNGEE. V trimming: 0 bases; J trimming: 0 bases; junction bases outside the gene matches: 7. This chain's CDR3 is CASSVGGLAGSSYNEQFF. The CDR3 DNA reads TGTGCCAGCAGCGTAGGCGGGCTAGCGGGGAGCTCCTACAATGAGCAGTTCTTC.

This clonotype has only a few counts. The rearrangement uses TRBV6-6 and TRBJ1-1; 7 bases map to TRBD1. The germline V gene has CDR1 MNHNY and CDR2 SVGAGI (reference sequence). V lost 6 bases, J lost 8 bases, and 12 bases stayed unmatched. CDR3 length: 14 residues. CDR3: CASSRTGEVVEAFF. CDR3 DNA sequence: TGTGCCAGCAGCCGCACAGGGGAGGTGGTGGAAGCTTTCTTT.

This clonotype has a handful of counts. The gene calls are TRBV12-3 or TRBV12-4 and TRBJ2-5, with 8 bases fitting TRBD1. CDR3 length: 15 residues. V shed 7 bases and J 4 bases; nucleotides not matched to a gene: 11. CDR3 protein: CASTQRQGAAETQYF. In DNA form, the CDR3 reads TGTGCCAGCACCCAGAGGCAGGGGGCCGCAGAGACCCAGTACTTC.

This clonotype was seen more than once but under ten times. The rearrangement uses TRBV29-1 and TRBJ1-4; the D gene is possibly TRBD1 (5 bases). Trimming stripped 4 bases from V and 5 bases from J, with 11 bases between. This CDR3 contains 13 residues. Germline V gives CDR1 SQVTM, CDR2 ANQGSEA. The CDR3, as DNA: TGCAGCGTTGGGGGGACGGAGAATGAAAAACTGTTTTTT. This sequence encodes CSVGGTENEKLFF.

The V call is TRBV20-1, the J call TRBJ2-7; 7 nucleotides agree with TRBD1. Germline trimming cut 6 bases from V and 3 bases from J; bases unmatched to any gene: 17. The CDR3 runs 16 residues. Germline CDR1 DFQATT, CDR2 SNEGSKA (reference sequence). Written as DNA, the CDR3 is TGCAGTGCCCGCGAAGAAACCGGGACAGCCATCTACGAGCAGTACTTC. It encodes CSAREETGTAIYEQYF.

A few counts support this clonotype. The J gene is TRBJ1-6, the V gene TRBV4-1; 7 bases align to TRBD1. J gave up 11 bases and V 0 bases, and 10 bases lay outside the gene matches. CDR3 length equals 16 residues. The germline V gene encodes CDR1 MGHRA and CDR2 YSYEKL. CDR3 sequence: CASSQDGETGITPLHF. The CDR3 DNA sequence: TGCGCCAGCAGCCAAGATGGGGAGACAGGGATCACACCCCTCCACTTT.

The chain couples TRBV25-1 to TRBJ1-4, with 7 bases matching TRBD1. CDR1 MGHDK and CDR2 SYGVNS come from the germline V gene. The CDR3 extends over 15 amino acids. The ends lost 3 bases at V and 14 bases at J; junction bases unmatched: 15. The CDR3 sequence is CASSELSGGLPLLFF. The CDR3 DNA reads as TGTGCCAGCAGTGAGTTGTCAGGGGGATTACCATTGCTGTTTTTT.

V and J are TRBV7-2 and TRBJ1-4, with D tentatively TRBD1 (5 bases). The V end was cut by 2 bases, the J end by 8 bases, with 18 bases between. Germline V gives CDR1 SGHTA, CDR2 FQGNSA. The CDR3 contains 16 residues. The CDR3 here is CASSLSADSLLEKLFF. CDR3 DNA sequence: TGTGCCAGCAGCTTATCAGCAGACAGTCTTTTGGAAAAACTGTTTTTT.

The chain combines TRBV29-1 with TRBJ2-1, with 10 nucleotides matching TRBD2. With 0 bases clipped from V and 8 bases from J, the junction kept 10 bases outside the gene matches. The CDR3 has 16 amino acids. Per the germline V gene, CDR1 is SQVTM and CDR2 is ANQGSEA. CDR3 DNA: TGCAGCGTTGAAGATGCCAAGCGGGAGGGTGTGTATGAGCAGTTCTTC. Its protein product is CSVEDAKREGVYEQFF.

The CDR3 DNA is TGTGCCAGCAGTTTATACACGGGGGGGTACGAGCAGTACTTC. Translation: CASSLYTGGYEQYF. This chain joins TRBV27 and TRBJ2-7; 8 bases agree with TRBD2. The CDR3 spans 14 residues. The junction had 3 bases not matched to a gene; V was cut back by 1 base and J by 4 bases. Per germline, CDR1 MNHEY and CDR2 SMNVEV (reference sequence).

The chain couples TRBV24-1 to TRBJ2-5; TRBD2 might be the D (6 bases). The V gene's germline CDR1 is KGHDR and CDR2 SFDVKD. Trimming took 6 bases from V and 2 from J, leaving 15 bases between them. CDR3 length: 15 amino acids. The CDR3 DNA reads TGTGCCACCAGTCCGCCCGGGACTGCGCAAGAGACCCAGTACTTC. As protein: CATSPPGTAQETQYF.

The chain is built from TRBV12-3 or TRBV12-4 and TRBJ2-5; D not resolved. The V end was cut by 6 bases, the J end by 2 bases, with 13 bases between. The CDR3 consists of 14 residues. The CDR3 DNA follows: TGTGCCAGCAGCCCCAGACTGCTACAAGAGACCCAGTACTTC. It codes for CASSPRLLQETQYF.

The J gene is TRBJ1-5, the V gene TRBV15, with D unresolved. CDR3 size: 16 residues. In germline, CDR1 is LNHNV, CDR2 YYDKDF (reference sequence). Trimming stripped 0 bases from V and 0 bases from J, with 9 bases between. The CDR3 DNA reads TGTGCCACCAGCAGAGATAGTTGGGGTAGCAATCAGCCCCAGCATTTT. Encoded protein: CATSRDSWGSNQPQHF.

The gene calls are TRBV6-2 or TRBV6-3 and TRBJ2-5, with 13 bases lining up with TRBD2. This CDR3 spans 16 amino acids. J lost 4 bases, V lost 10 bases, and 12 bases had no gene match. Germline V gives CDR1 MNHEY, CDR2 SVGEGT. The CDR3 DNA reads as TGTGCCACCCACCTAGGACTAGCGGGGGAAGCAGAGACCCAGTACTTC. Translating it yields CATHLGLAGEAETQYF.

This clonotype was observed a few times. The chain links TRBV5-1 to TRBJ2-4; unclear D gene. Per germline, CDR1 SGHRS and CDR2 YFSETQ. The CDR3 consists of 14 residues. Between the trimmed V and J ends, which lost 1 base and 0 bases, there was a span of 5 bases. CDR3 loop: CASSLTEAKNIQYF. CDR3 bases: TGCGCCAGCAGCTTGACAGAAGCCAAAAACATTCAGTACTTC.

This clonotype came up a few times. The rearrangement links TRBV5-1 to TRBJ2-2, with no clear D. This CDR3 contains 15 residues. The germline V gene encodes CDR1 SGHRS and CDR2 YFSETQ. V gave up 1 base and J gave up 2 bases, with 9 bases separating them. Here the CDR3 reads CASSLSTVNTGELFF. Written as DNA, the CDR3 is TGCGCCAGCAGCTTGTCCACTGTAAACACCGGGGAGCTGTTTTTT.

The chain has TRBV2 and TRBJ2-3; TRBD2 matches at 9 bases. This CDR3 has 16 residues. CDR1 and CDR2 (germline): SNHLY, FYNNEI. V lost 6 bases and J lost 4; bases outside the gene matches: 11. The CDR3 DNA is TGTGCCAGCAGCCCGAGAGCGGGGGGAACCGCAGATACGCAGTATTTT. This encodes CASSPRAGGTADTQYF.

This clonotype was seen ten or more times. V usage is TRBV29-1 and J usage is TRBJ2-1; maybe TRBD2 (5 bases). The CDR3 spans 13 residues. The V end lost 4 bases, the J end lost 4 bases, and 11 bases lay between the germline ends. From germline, CDR1 is SQVTM and CDR2 ANQGSEA. Here the CDR3 DNA reads TGCAGCGTTGTGAGGGTGAAGTACAATGAGCAGTTCTTC. This sequence encodes CSVVRVKYNEQFF.

The chain uses TRBV4-2 and TRBJ1-2; 8 bases map to TRBD1. CDR3 size: 15 residues. CDR1 is LGHNA and CDR2 is YNFKEQ in the germline V gene. Unmatched junction bases numbered 5, after V lost 3 bases and J lost 2 bases. The DNA of the CDR3 is TGTGCCAGCAGCCAGGGGACAGGTGAGAACTATGGCTACACCTTC. Translating it yields CASSQGTGENYGYTF.

A few counts support this clonotype. V usage is TRBV9 and J usage is TRBJ1-3; D not resolved. V lost 0 bases and J lost 0, with 10 bases in between. This CDR3 is built from 16 residues. Per germline, CDR1 SGDLS and CDR2 YYNGEE. CDR3 in DNA: TGTGCCAGCAGCGTAGCTGGACTTAGCTCTGGAAACACCATATATTTT. It specifies CASSVAGLSSGNTIYF.

There are many counts of this clonotype. The V call is TRBV3-1, the J call TRBJ2-7; maybe TRBD1 (5 bases). V lost 4 bases and J 1 base, leaving 14 bases between the germline ends. This CDR3 comprises 15 residues. Germline V gene lookup returns CDR1 LGHDT and CDR2 YNNKEL (reference sequence). Here the CDR3 DNA reads TGTGCCAGCAGCCTTCCGCAGGGCAAGTCCTACGAGCAGTACTTC. It specifies CASSLPQGKSYEQYF.

The rearrangement links TRBV5-1 to TRBJ1-2; D unresolved. Germline V gene lookup returns CDR1 SGHRS and CDR2 YFSETQ. V lost 5 bases, J lost 2 bases, and 13 bases lay in between. The CDR3 is 14 residues long. The CDR3 protein is CASSSRGANYGYTF. The CDR3 nucleotides are TGCGCCAGCAGTTCCCGGGGAGCCAACTATGGCTACACCTTC.

CDR3 loop: CATRQGADEKLFF. CDR3 coding DNA: TGTGCCACCAGACAGGGGGCGGATGAAAAACTGTTTTTT. The chain combines TRBV10-3 with TRBJ1-4; 10 bases align to TRBD1. CDR3 length: 13 residues. Trimming removed 10 bases from V and 6 bases from J; junction bases left unmatched: 5. In germline, CDR1 is ENHRY, CDR2 SYGVKD.